Only a few counts were recorded for the clone carrying this T cell receptor (beta chain). This specimen comes from a study of blood T cell repertoires in COVID-19. Background on the study: The samples span acute and convalescent COVID-19 from the United States, Italy and Spain. From T cells, B-cell-depleted T cells, or PBMCs came the material, which was cDNA or gDNA.

In the source study's methods: How many nucleated cells were present was estimated from reference gene primer amplification. TCRdb's copy holds only in-frame clones and misses some; the assay was immunoSEQ multiplex PCR. D and trimming were read from the DNA, whereas the V and J calls and clone size are those reported in that table. The sample lists 150,000 to 200,000 clones; roughly 84% were seen once. Germline V gene data show CDR1 as SSHAT and CDR2 as FNYEAQ (reference sequence). The CDR3 totals 16 residues. V lost 3 bases to trimming and J lost 3 bases, with 14 bases between them. The origin of this receptor is a young man with active or convalescent COVID-19. Sequences were obtained from peripheral blood. This rearrangement joins TRBV7-7 to TRBJ2-2; tentatively, D is TRBD1 (5 bases). The CDR3 DNA is TGTGCCAGCAGCTTGTTTCAGGGTTCGTACACCGGGGAGCTGTTTTTT. Encoded protein: CASSLFQGSYTGELFF.